Reported below is one TCR beta chain. Its antigen remains unidentified. One base away lies a much larger clone, so this may be a sequencing read error. Expansion of CD8+CD57+ cells had been shown by flow cytometry in the patients chosen for sequencing. Every patient had a diagnosis of severe acquired aplastic anemia based on International Study of Aplastic Anemia and Agranulocytosis and Camitta criteria. At the time blood was sampled, none of the patients had received any therapy. In this study, sorted CD4+ and CD8+ T cells from the blood of healthy subjects and of severe aplastic anemia patients had their TCR repertoires deep-sequenced. In the USA, patient enrollment took place under clinicaltrials.gov protocols 00001620, 01623167, 00001397, 00071045, 00081523 and 00961064. Ficoll-Paque density gradient centrifugation was used to isolate peripheral blood mononuclear cells. Before DNA extraction, CD4+ and CD8+ T cells were sorted by FACS or by magnetic beads.

This record comes from a study of CD8+CD57+ T cells in acquired aplastic anemia (dated by TCRdb to between 2017 and 2018). In the study overall: A mean of approximately 3 ug of DNA, ranging from roughly 0.17 to 30 ug, was extracted from sorted CD4+ and CD8+ cells. A CD8+CD57+ expansion meant a frequency higher than the mean frequency seen in healthy subjects.

Results the study describes overall, beyond this receptor: Patients and healthy controls showed no significant difference in CD8+ Simpson's diversity (P=0.060). Roughly 30 CD8+ CDR3 sequences were found to be shared between patients and controls, but these sequences appeared to be highly expressed in patients and within the immunodominant clones of the patients.

Profiling of TCR beta VDJ combinations and CDR3 sequences used genomic DNA as the template. An Illumina HiSeq 2000 was the platform used for TCR repertoire sequencing. The published analysis was carried out like this. TRBV/TRBJ rearrangement plots, CDR3 size and DJ length profiles, and Simpson's diversity index were used to evaluate the repertoires. Whichever DNA sequence was most abundant in the deep sequencing data was defined as the immunodominant clone. CDR3 amino acid sequences were checked for sharing across subjects and were also compared against the VDJdb database and published repertoires. The public reads were reprocessed in TCRdb via fastp at Q25 and MiXCR, keeping in-frame beta chains. Merged by CDR3 protein, the rows form single entries marked with the most common genes and DNA. The authors' filters were not applied to this entry. The sample table records 120,000 or so distinct CDR3 sequences; about 40% of these occur just once. Around 2.5% of the sample goes to the ten largest clones.

V gives up 5 bases and J gives up 2 bases, and the segment between their germline ends measures 24 bases. Including the terminal cysteine and phenylalanine, the CDR3 comprises 19 residues. Only the CDR3 DNA is retained, 57 bases long and in frame from the first base. The germline V gene (reference sequence) sets CDR1 to LNHDA and CDR2 to SQIVND. The chain is encoded by TRBV19 joined to TRBJ2-2; the D call is tentative, TRBD1 or TRBD2, as each matches 5 bases. The specimen sequenced was sorted CD4+, CD8+, or CD8+CD57+ T cells (not recorded which) from PBMCs. The sequence was obtained from a human donor with aplastic anemia. In nucleotide form, the sequence is TGTGCCAGTAGTGCCTCTTCGGGACGGAACTTTAAAAACACCGGGGAGCTGTTTTTT. Its coded protein is CASSASSGRNFKNTGELFF.